Listed here is a single TCR beta chain. The germline V gene encodes CDR1 MDHEN and CDR2 SYDVKM. The CDR3 has 15 amino acids. Trimming at V came to 6 bases and at J to 6 bases, leaving 11 bases not matched to a gene. This entry comes from a study of identical twins. Unique molecular identifiers were present on the cDNA, which also gained a universal primer site by template switching. TCRdb passed the 5' RACE reads through MiXCR, listing each CDR3 protein once. Among a few hundred thousand distinct CDR3 sequences listed, 9.5% to 10% were seen once. These data also featured in a second study, about yellow fever vaccine responses in identical twins.

The source of this sequence is a woman aged 18 to 35 in good health. This chain connects TRBV28 to TRBJ2-1; 7 bases are shared with TRBD2. The sample consisted of PBMCs. CDR3 protein: CASRGGYEGPNEQFF. The CDR3, as DNA: TGTGCCAGCAGGGGAGGGTATGAGGGGCCCAATGAGCAGTTCTTC. Looking up the rest from reference TRBV28 and TRBJ2-1 gives the full variable domain: DVKVTQSSRYLVKRTGEKVFLECVQDMDHENMFWYRQDPGLGLRLIYFSYDVKMKEKGDIPEGYSVSREKKERFSLILESASTNQTSMYLCASRGGYEGPNEQFFGPGTRLTVL.